The clone carrying this T cell receptor (beta chain) was seen more than once but under ten times. Its specificity is unknown. This CDR3 has 10 residues. V shed 5 bases and J shed 5 bases, with 4 bases lying between them. Germline V lookup: CDR1 SQVTM, CDR2 ANQGSEA. These data belong to a study of human T cells and chemical hapten exposure. Across the whole study: Patients got weekly scalp diphenylcyclopropenone doses over the approximately 24-week study. Variation in per-sample TCR yields came mainly from small pooled library volume differences.

The time point is: patch test 2, 6 weeks after DPC sensitization. Treatment given: therapeutic diphenylcyclopropenone sensitization with weekly scalp DPC. TCRdb passed the RACE reads through MiXCR, listing each CDR3 protein once. The sample includes 42,000 or so distinct CDR3 sequences, about 8.9% of them seen just once. Whole-study findings and limits: Sensitizing with DPC caused no change in TCRs above 1 in 1000 frequency. The formation of large CDR3 similarity clusters by expanded TCRs significantly exceeded that of controls.

This TCR derives from a woman in her thirties or forties with alopecia areata. Some clones in this sample may be carry-over from other donors' samples. Sequenced here: whole blood, sampled in connection with sensitization to the hapten diphenylcyclopropenone (DPC). The chain carries TRBV29-1 and TRBJ2-1; D not resolved. CDR3 coding DNA: TGCAGCGTTTCGGACAATGAGCAGTTCTTC. Amino acids: CSVSDNEQFF.